A selection of T cell receptor beta chains follows, all from one sample in a study of cytomegalovirus exposure and HLA in healthy donors. Sequenced by immunoSEQ multiplex PCR; TCRdb stores in-frame clones only, minus some. The sample yields some 140,000 clones, approximately 83% seen once. The specimen sequenced was PBMCs. The source is a man aged 35 to 55 in good health and CMV-seronegative. The CDR3 runs from the conserved cysteine through the conserved F or W. Each record gives: J gene, V gene, clone size, D gene, CDR3 DNA, CDR3 protein. A D gene is named only where the DNA matches it firmly. Clone size appears in some rows only: once, few, many, or a class for an expanded clone.

TRBJ2-2	TRBV6-4	.	.	TGTGCCAGCACCCTGGATGCGGCGAACACCGGGGAGCTGTTTTTT	CASTLDAANTGELFF
TRBJ2-3	TRBV2	few	TRBD2	TGTGCCAGCCGCGGGGGGCTCGCAGATACGCAGTATTTT	CASRGGLADTQYF
TRBJ1-2	TRBV10-2	.	TRBD1	TGCGCCAGCAGTTTCGACAGGGACTATGGCTACACCTTC	CASSFDRDYGYTF
TRBJ2-1	TRBV7-6	once	.	TGTGCCAGCAGCAAGGGGGGGGTCTACAATGAGCAGTTCTTC	CASSKGGVYNEQFF
TRBJ2-2	TRBV5-4	.	.	TGTGCCAGCAGCTTACAGCCGAACACCGGGGAGCTGTTTTTT	CASSLQPNTGELFF
TRBJ1-6	TRBV6-5	.	.	TGTGCCAGCAGGGCTAGGGCAGGAGGTAATTCACCCCTCCACTTT	CASRARAGGNSPLHF
TRBJ2-1	TRBV11-2	once	.	TGTGCCAGCAGCTTAGACCAGGGCAATGAGCAGTTCTTC	CASSLDQGNEQFF
TRBJ2-1	TRBV6-6	.	TRBD2	TGTGCCAGCAGACCTTTAGCGGGACCCTACAATGAGCAGTTCTTC	CASRPLAGPYNEQFF
TRBJ1-2	TRBV4-2	.	.	TGTGCCAGCAGCCAAGATTCGCAGGTCTATGGCTACACCTTC	CASSQDSQVYGYTF
TRBJ1-4	TRBV27	.	TRBD1	TGTGCCAGCAGTGACCCGGGACAGGGGGGAAAACTGTTTTTT	CASSDPGQGGKLFF
TRBJ2-6	TRBV11-3	.	.	TGTGCCAGCAGCCCCGGGGGAGCCGGGGCCAACGTCCTGACTTTC	CASSPGGAGANVLTF
TRBJ2-3	TRBV7-2	.	.	TGTGCCAGCAGCTCTGCTGGGAGGAAGGATACGCAGTATTTT	CASSSAGRKDTQYF
TRBJ2-7	TRBV5-6	few	.	TGTGCCAGCAGCTTGGGAGTCGGAGGAGGGCAGTACTTC	CASSLGVGGGQYF
TRBJ1-5	TRBV7-2	.	.	TGTGCCAGCAGTGAACAGGGAAATCAGCCCCAGCATTTT	CASSEQGNQPQHF
TRBJ2-3	TRBV7-6	.	.	TGTGCCAGCAGCTTAGCTAGCGGCCGCACAGATACGCAGTATTTT	CASSLASGRTDTQYF
TRBJ2-7	TRBV21-1	.	.	TGTGCCAGCAGCAGCCGGGACTTAGGCTACGAGCAGTACTTC	CASSSRDLGYEQYF
TRBJ1-1	TRBV7-6	.	.	TGTGCCAGCAGCTCCCCGGGTGCCGCTGAAGCTTTCTTT	CASSSPGAAEAFF
TRBJ2-2	TRBV7-9	.	.	TGTGCCAGCAGCCAGACAGGCCGTGGCCTTTTAACGAACACCGGGGAGCTGTTTTTT	CASSQTGRGLLTNTGELFF
TRBJ2-7	TRBV7-2	few	TRBD2	TGTGCCACGACTAGCGGGAGAGGGGCCCCCTACGAGCAGTACTTC	CATTSGRGAPYEQYF
TRBJ2-1	TRBV7-6	few	TRBD2	TGTGCCAGCAGCACAAGCGGGGGGGCCCCCCCTTGGTTCTTC	CASSTSGGAPPWFF
TRBJ2-5	TRBV6-5	.	TRBD1	TGTGCCAGCAGTTTCTCGGTTGATACAGGGGAAGAGACCCAGTACTTC	CASSFSVDTGEETQYF
TRBJ1-3	TRBV4-3	.	TRBD1	TGCGCCAGCAGCCAAGGTGGGACAGTCTCTGGAAACACCATATATTTT	CASSQGGTVSGNTIYF
TRBJ2-3	TRBV6-5	.	.	TGTGCCAGCAGTTACCAACACACAGATACGCAGTATTTT	CASSYQHTDTQYF
TRBJ2-7	TRBV7-7	once	.	TGTGCCAGCAGCTTAGTATGCAGACTCCTCTCCTACGAGCAGTACTTC	CASSLVCRLLSYEQYF
TRBJ1-5	TRBV30	.	.	TGTGCCTGGAGTGGTAGCACCTACAATCAGCCCCAGCATTTT	CAWSGSTYNQPQHF
TRBJ1-1	TRBV4-2	.	.	TGTGCCAGCAGCCAAGAGGGGGCCTTGAACACTGAAGCTTTCTTT	CASSQEGALNTEAFF
TRBJ1-1	TRBV29-1	.	.	TGCAGCGTTGTACGGGACACTGAAGCTTTCTTT	CSVVRDTEAFF
TRBJ2-7	TRBV28	.	TRBD1	TGTGCCAGCAGTTTCAGGGGGCTTTTACTGGGCGAGCAGTACTTC	CASSFRGLLLGEQYF
TRBJ2-3	TRBV6-6	.	.	TGTGCCAGCACAAAATTAGGGGGAGTACGCCCAGATACGCAGTATTTT	CASTKLGGVRPDTQYF
TRBJ2-7	TRBV5-1	few	TRBD1	TGCGCCAGCAAATTCCTGCTCGCGACAGGGACCTACGAGCAGTACTTC	CASKFLLATGTYEQYF
TRBJ2-3	TRBV19	.	.	TGTGCCAGTAGTATCCAGGGCCCAGATACGCAGTATTTT	CASSIQGPDTQYF
TRBJ1-5	TRBV7-8	.	TRBD1	TGTGCCAGCAGCTTGGGACAGGGAAACAATCAGCCCCAGCATTTT	CASSLGQGNNQPQHF
TRBJ1-1	TRBV27	.	TRBD1	TGTGCCAGCAGTTTCCGCCGGGACAGGACGAACACTGAAGCTTTCTTT	CASSFRRDRTNTEAFF
TRBJ2-2	TRBV6-1	.	TRBD2	TGTGCCAGCAGTGGCCAAAATTTCGGGGGGGCTAGCACCGGGGAGCTGTTTTTT	CASSGQNFGGASTGELFF
TRBJ2-1	TRBV13	.	TRBD1	TGTGCCAGCAGCCTCTCAGGGGGATCCTACAATGAGCAGTTCTTC	CASSLSGGSYNEQFF
TRBJ1-4	TRBV7-9	.	TRBD1	TGTGCCAGCAGCTCCTTGGGGGACAGGGTCGACGAAAAACTGTTTTTT	CASSSLGDRVDEKLFF
TRBJ1-3	TRBV6-1	.	TRBD1	TGTGCCAGCCCGGACAGGGGGCCTGGAAACACCATATATTTT	CASPDRGPGNTIYF
TRBJ1-1	TRBV27	few	.	TGTGCCAGCGCCAGGGGTGGCACTGAAGCTTTCTTT	CASARGGTEAFF
TRBJ2-7	TRBV30	few	.	TGTGCCTGGGCGAGCTCCTACGAGCAGTACTTC	CAWASSYEQYF
TRBJ2-7	TRBV30	.	.	TGTGCCTGGAGGTCCGGGGCGGGGCACTACGAGCAGTACTTC	CAWRSGAGHYEQYF
TRBJ1-1	TRBV29-1	.	.	TGCAGCGTTGAAGTTAGCCGTTTGGAGACTGAAGCTTTCTTT	CSVEVSRLETEAFF
TRBJ2-4	TRBV7-9	.	.	TGTGCCAGCAGCTACCCCCTGGGGGAGGAAAACATTCAGTACTTC	CASSYPLGEENIQYF
TRBJ2-6	TRBV30	few	.	TGTGCCTGGATTAGGGGCAGGCATGGGGCCAACGTCCTGACTTTC	CAWIRGRHGANVLTF
TRBJ2-5	TRBV30	.	.	TGTGCCGGCGGGACCCAGGGGACCCAGTACTTC	CAGGTQGTQYF
TRBJ2-7	TRBV5-1	.	TRBD2	TGCGCCAGCAGCGGGGCCGGGACTAGCCTTGGCGAGCAGTACTTC	CASSGAGTSLGEQYF
TRBJ1-2	TRBV29-1	.	TRBD1	TGCAGCGCCGGACAGGGGAAGGGCTACACCTTC	CSAGQGKGYTF
TRBJ2-7	TRBV6-5	.	TRBD1	TGTGCCAGCAGTTACTCGGGGACAGGGGGCTACGAGCAGTACTTC	CASSYSGTGGYEQYF
TRBJ2-1	TRBV7-6	.	TRBD2	TGTGCCAGCAGCTTAGATGTTAGCGGGAGGGCCAATGAGCAGTTCTTC	CASSLDVSGRANEQFF
TRBJ1-1	TRBV6-5	.	TRBD1	TGTGCCAGCAGGGCCACAGGGGTCATGAACACTGAAGCTTTCTTT	CASRATGVMNTEAFF
TRBJ2-4	TRBV19	few	.	TGTGCCAGTAGTGTCGCTACTTCTAACATTCAGTACTTC	CASSVATSNIQYF
TRBJ2-1	TRBV4-3	few	TRBD2	TGCGCCAGCCGCTACTTAGCGGGGAGCTCCTACAATGAGCAGTTCTTC	CASRYLAGSSYNEQFF
TRBJ2-1	TRBV7-8	.	.	TGTGCCAGCAGCCCCACGGGTCCGCCCGTTTACAATGAGCAGTTCTTC	CASSPTGPPVYNEQFF
TRBJ1-5	TRBV23-1	.	.	TGCGCCAGCAGTCAATCGAACAGGGGCAATCAGCCCCAGCATTTT	CASSQSNRGNQPQHF
TRBJ1-5	TRBV10-3	.	.	TGTGCCATCAGTGACCAGAATAGCAATCAGCCCCAGCATTTT	CAISDQNSNQPQHF
TRBJ1-5	TRBV6-1	.	.	TGTGCCAGCAGTGAAATGGGGCAGTCGGGCAATCAGCCCCAGCATTTT	CASSEMGQSGNQPQHF
TRBJ2-3	TRBV5-1	few	TRBD2	TGCGCCAGCAGCATAGGACTAGGGTCCGCCTATAGCACAGATACGCAGTATTTT	CASSIGLGSAYSTDTQYF
TRBJ2-2	TRBV7-9	.	.	TGTGCCAGCAGCACCACGGTCACCGGGGAGCTGTTTTTT	CASSTTVTGELFF